This T cell receptor (beta chain) is from a study of blood T cell repertoires in COVID-19. Study overall: Samples representing acute and convalescent COVID-19 were sourced from the United States, Italy and Spain.

The CDR3 has 13 amino acids. Trimming left V 3 bases short and J 4 bases short, with 9 bases between. Germline CDR1 reads MNHNS; CDR2 reads SASEGT. As originally analysed: Researchers report that nucleated cell counts were estimated from reference gene primer amplification. Generated by immunoSEQ multiplex PCR, the TCRdb table keeps only in-frame clones and is missing some. D and trimming come from the DNA, and the V and J calls and clone size come from that table. This table holds a few hundred thousand clones, just under 90% found once. This clone was seen more than once but under ten times. V and J are TRBV6-1 and TRBJ1-1; a weak D match, TRBD1 (5 bases). Material: PBMCs or T cells enriched from blood (not recorded which). The source of this sequence is a woman aged 50 to 65 who had been exposed to COVID-19. The CDR3: CASSDRVVTEAFF. The CDR3 coding sequence is TGTGCCAGCAGTGACAGGGTAGTCACTGAAGCTTTCTTT.